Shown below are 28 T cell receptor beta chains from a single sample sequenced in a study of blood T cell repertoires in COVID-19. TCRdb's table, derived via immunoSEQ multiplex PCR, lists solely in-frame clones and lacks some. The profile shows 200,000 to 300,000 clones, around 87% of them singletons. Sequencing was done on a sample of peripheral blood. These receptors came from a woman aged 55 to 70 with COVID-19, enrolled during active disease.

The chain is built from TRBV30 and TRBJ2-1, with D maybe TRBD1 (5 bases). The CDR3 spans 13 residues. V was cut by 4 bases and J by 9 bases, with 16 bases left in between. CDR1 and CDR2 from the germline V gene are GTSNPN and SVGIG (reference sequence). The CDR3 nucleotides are TGTGCCTGGAACTGGCGGACATCAGGTGAGCAGTTCTTC. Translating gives CAWNWRTSGEQFF.

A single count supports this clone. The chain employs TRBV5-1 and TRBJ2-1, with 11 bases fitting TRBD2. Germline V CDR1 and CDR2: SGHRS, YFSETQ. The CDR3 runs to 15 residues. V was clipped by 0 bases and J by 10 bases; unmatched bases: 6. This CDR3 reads CASSLVIAGGREQFF. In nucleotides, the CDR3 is TGCGCCAGCAGCTTGGTGATAGCGGGAGGGCGGGAGCAGTTCTTC. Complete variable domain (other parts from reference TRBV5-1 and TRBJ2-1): KAGVTQTPRYLIKTRGQQVTLSCSPISGHRSVSWYQQTPGQGLQFLFEYFSETQRNKGNFPGRFSGRQFSNSRSEMNVSTLELGDSALYLCASSLVIAGGREQFFGPGTRLTVL.

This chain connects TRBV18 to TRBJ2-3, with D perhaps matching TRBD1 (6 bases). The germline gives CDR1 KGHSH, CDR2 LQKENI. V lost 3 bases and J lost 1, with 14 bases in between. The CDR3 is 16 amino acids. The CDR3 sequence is CASSPVFGGGTDTQYF. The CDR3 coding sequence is TGTGCCAGCTCACCTGTTTTTGGGGGCGGCACAGATACGCAGTATTTT.

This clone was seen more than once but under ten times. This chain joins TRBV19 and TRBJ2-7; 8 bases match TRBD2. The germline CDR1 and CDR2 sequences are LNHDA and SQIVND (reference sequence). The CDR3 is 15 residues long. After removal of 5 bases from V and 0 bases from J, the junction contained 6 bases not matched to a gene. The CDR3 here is CASSLLAGSSYEQYF. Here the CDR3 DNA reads TGTGCCAGTAGTCTCCTAGCGGGCTCCTCCTACGAGCAGTACTTC.

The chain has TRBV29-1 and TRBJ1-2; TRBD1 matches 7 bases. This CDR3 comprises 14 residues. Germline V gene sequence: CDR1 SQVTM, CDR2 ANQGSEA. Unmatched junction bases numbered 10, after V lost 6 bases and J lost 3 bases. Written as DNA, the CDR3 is TGCAGCGTCATAGTGACAGGGTTTTACTATGGCTACACCTTC. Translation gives CSVIVTGFYYGYTF.

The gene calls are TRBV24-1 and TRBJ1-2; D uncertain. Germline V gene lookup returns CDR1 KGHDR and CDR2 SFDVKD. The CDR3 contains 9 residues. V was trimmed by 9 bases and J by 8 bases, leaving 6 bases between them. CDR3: CATREGYTF. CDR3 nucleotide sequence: TGTGCCACCCGGGAGGGCTACACCTTC.

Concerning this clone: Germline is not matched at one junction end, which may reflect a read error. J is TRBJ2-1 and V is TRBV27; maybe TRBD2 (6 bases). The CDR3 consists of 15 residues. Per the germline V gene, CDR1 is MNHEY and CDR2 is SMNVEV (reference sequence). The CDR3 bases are TGTGCCAGCAGTTTATACCCCGGACTATACAATAAGCAGTTCTTC. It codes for CASSLYPGLYNKQFF.

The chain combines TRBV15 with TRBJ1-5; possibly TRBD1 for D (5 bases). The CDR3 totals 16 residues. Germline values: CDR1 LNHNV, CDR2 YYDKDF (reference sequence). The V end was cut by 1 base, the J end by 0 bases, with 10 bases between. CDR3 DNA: TGTGCCACCAGCAGAGTTAGGGGCGATAGCAATCAGCCCCAGCATTTT. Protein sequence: CATSRVRGDSNQPQHF.

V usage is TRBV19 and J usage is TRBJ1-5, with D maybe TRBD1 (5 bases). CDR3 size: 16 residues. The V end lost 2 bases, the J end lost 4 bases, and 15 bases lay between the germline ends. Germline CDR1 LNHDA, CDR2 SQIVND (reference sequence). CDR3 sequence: CASSISLFGGNQPQHF. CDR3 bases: TGTGCCAGTAGTATAAGCCTGTTCGGGGGAAATCAGCCCCAGCATTTT.

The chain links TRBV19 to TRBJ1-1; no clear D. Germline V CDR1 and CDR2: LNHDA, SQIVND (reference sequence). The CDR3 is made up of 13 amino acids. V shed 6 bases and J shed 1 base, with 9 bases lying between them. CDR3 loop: CASSTRQNTEAFF. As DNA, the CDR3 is TGTGCCAGTAGCACTCGACAGAACACTGAAGCTTTCTTT.

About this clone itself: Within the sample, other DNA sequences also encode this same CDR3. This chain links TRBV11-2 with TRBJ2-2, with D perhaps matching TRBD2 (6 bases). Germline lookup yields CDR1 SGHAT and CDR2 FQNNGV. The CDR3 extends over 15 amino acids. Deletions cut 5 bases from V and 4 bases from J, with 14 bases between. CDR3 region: CASSHRLVGTGELFF. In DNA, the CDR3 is TGTGCCAGCAGCCACCGACTAGTCGGCACCGGGGAGCTGTTTTTT. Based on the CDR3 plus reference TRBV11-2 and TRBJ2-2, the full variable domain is EAGVAQSPRYKIIEKRQSVAFWCNPISGHATLYWYQQILGQGPKLLIQFQNNGVVDDSQLPKDRFSAERLKGVDSTLKIQPAKLEDSAVYLCASSHRLVGTGELFFGEGSRLTVL.

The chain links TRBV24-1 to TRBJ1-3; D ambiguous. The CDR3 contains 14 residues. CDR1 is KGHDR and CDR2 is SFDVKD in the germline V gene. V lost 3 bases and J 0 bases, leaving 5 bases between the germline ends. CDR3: CATSDAGSGNTIYF. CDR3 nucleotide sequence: TGTGCCACCAGTGATGCCGGCTCTGGAAACACCATATATTTT.

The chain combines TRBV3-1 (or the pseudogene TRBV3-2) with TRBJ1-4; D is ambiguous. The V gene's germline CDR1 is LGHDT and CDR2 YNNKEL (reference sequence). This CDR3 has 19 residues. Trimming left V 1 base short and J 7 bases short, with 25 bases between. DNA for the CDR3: TGTGCCAGCAGCCAAGCGAGGGTCTCAGGTCGTATGGTAGTTGAAAAACTGTTTTTT. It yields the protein CASSQARVSGRMVVEKLFF.

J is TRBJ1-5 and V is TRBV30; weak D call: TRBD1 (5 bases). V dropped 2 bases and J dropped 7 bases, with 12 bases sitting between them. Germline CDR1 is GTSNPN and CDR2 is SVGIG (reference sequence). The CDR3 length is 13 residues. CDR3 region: CAWSSGNDQPQHF. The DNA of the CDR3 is TGTGCCTGGAGTTCAGGGAATGACCAGCCCCAGCATTTT.

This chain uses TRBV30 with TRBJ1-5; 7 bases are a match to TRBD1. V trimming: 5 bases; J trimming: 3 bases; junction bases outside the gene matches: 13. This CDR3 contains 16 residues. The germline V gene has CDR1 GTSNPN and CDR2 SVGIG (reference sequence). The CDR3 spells CAWGALNRGINQPQHF. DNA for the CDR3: TGTGCCTGGGGTGCTCTAAACAGGGGAATCAATCAGCCCCAGCATTTT.

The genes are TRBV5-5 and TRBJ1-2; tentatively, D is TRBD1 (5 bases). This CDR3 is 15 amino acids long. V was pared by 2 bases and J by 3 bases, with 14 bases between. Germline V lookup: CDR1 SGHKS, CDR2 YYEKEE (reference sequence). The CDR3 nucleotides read TGTGCCAGCAGCTTAAACCCGGCCAGGGACTATGGCTACACCTTC. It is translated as CASSLNPARDYGYTF.

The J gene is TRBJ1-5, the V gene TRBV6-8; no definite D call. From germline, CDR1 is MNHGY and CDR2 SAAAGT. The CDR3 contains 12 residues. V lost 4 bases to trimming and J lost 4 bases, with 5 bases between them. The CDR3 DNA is TGTGCCAGCAGTTCGGGGAATCAGCCCCAGCATTTT. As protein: CASSSGNQPQHF.

CDR3 sequence reads: CASSLVTGVAYENQPQHF. The CDR3 DNA reads TGTGCCAGCAGCTTAGTGACAGGGGTAGCATACGAGAATCAGCCCCAGCATTTT. V and J are TRBV7-9 and TRBJ1-5, with 8 nucleotides matching TRBD1. The CDR3 runs 18 residues. The V segment lost 1 base and the J segment 4 bases; nucleotides outside the gene matches: 12. Germline V lookup: CDR1 SEHNR, CDR2 FQNEAQ (reference sequence).

CDR3: CASSPQGVYGKLFF. CDR3 coding DNA: TGTGCCAGCAGTCCACAGGGAGTTTACGGAAAACTGTTTTTT. The rearrangement uses TRBV6-2 or TRBV6-3 and TRBJ1-4; possibly TRBD1 for D (6 bases). The CDR3 extends over 14 amino acids. With 5 bases removed from V and 10 bases from J, the gap between germline ends came to 17 bases. Germline CDR1 reads MNHEY; CDR2 reads SVGEGT.

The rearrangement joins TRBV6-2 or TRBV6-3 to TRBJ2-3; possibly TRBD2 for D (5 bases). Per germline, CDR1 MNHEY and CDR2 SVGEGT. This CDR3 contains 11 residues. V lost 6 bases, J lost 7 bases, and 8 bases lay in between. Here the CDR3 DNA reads TGTGCCAGCAGCCAGCGGAATACGCAGTATTTT. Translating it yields CASSQRNTQYF.

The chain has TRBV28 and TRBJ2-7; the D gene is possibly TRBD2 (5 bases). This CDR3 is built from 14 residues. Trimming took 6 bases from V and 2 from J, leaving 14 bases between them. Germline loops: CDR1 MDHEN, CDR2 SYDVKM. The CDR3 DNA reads TGTGCCAGCAGCCCCTCGGGGAAACCCTACGAGCAGTACTTC. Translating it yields CASSPSGKPYEQYF.

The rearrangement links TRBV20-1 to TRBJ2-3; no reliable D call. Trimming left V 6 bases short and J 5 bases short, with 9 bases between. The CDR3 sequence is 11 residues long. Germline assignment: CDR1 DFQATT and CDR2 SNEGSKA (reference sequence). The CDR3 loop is CSAEVGDTQYF. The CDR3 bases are TGCAGTGCAGAAGTCGGAGATACGCAGTATTTT.

The CDR3 here is CATSRDPAGTPNTGELFF. The CDR3 DNA follows: TGTGCCACCAGCAGAGATCCGGCGGGAACCCCGAACACCGGGGAGCTGTTTTTT. The chain is built from TRBV15 and TRBJ2-2; possibly TRBD2 for D (6 bases). The CDR3 is 18 amino acids. V shed 0 bases and J shed 0 bases, with 14 bases lying between them. The germline V gene has CDR1 LNHNV and CDR2 YYDKDF (reference sequence). Full variable domain (rest looked up from reference TRBV15 and TRBJ2-2): DAMVIQNPRYQVTQFGKPVTLSCSQTLNHNVMYWYQQKSSQAPKLLFHYYDKDFNNEADTPDNFQSRRPNTSFCFLDIRSPGLGDTAMYLCATSRDPAGTPNTGELFFGEGSRLTVL.

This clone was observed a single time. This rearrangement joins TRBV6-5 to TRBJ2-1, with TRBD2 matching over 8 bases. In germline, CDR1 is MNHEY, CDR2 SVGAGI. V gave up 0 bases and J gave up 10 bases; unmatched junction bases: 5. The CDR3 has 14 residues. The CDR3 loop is CASSYSRGAREQFF. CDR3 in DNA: TGTGCCAGCAGTTACTCGCGGGGGGCGAGAGAGCAGTTCTTC.

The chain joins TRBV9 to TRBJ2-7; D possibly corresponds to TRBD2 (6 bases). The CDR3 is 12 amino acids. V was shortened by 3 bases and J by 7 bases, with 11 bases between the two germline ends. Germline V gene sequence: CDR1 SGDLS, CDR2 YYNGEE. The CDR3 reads CASSGDSREQYF. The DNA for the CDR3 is TGTGCCAGCAGCGGGGACTCCCGGGAGCAGTACTTC.

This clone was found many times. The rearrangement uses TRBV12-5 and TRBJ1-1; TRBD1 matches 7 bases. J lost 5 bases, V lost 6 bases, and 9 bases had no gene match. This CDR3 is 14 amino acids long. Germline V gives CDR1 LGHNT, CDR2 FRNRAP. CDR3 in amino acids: CASGLQGSKTEAFF. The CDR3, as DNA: TGTGCTAGTGGGTTACAGGGGAGCAAAACTGAAGCTTTCTTT.

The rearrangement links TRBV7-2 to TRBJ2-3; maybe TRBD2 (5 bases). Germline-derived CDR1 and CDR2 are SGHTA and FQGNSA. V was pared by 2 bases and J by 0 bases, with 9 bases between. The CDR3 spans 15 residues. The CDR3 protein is CASSLRSGSTDTQYF. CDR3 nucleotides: TGTGCCAGCAGCTTACGGAGCGGCAGCACAGATACGCAGTATTTT.

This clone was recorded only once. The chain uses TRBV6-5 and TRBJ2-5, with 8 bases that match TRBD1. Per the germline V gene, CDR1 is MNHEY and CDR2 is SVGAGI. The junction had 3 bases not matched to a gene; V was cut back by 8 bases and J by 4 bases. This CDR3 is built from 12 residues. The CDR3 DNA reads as TGTGCCAGCTGGACAGGGCGAGAGACCCAGTACTTC. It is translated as CASWTGRETQYF.